The 18 T cell receptor beta chains in this list originate from one sample, sequenced in a study of memory CD4+ T cells and cytomegalovirus serostatus. Profiling relied on immunoSEQ multiplex PCR, and the TCRdb table lists in-frame clones only, not all of them. The table shows tens of thousands of clones, with about 78% occurring only once. Single viable CD3+CD4+CD8-CD45RO+ cells were sorted as the memory CD4+ T cells. The sequenced material came from memory CD4+ T cells from blood. The origin of the receptors is an adult in good health and CMV-seronegative.

The chain couples TRBV5-1 to TRBJ1-2; D is uncertain. Germline V lookup: CDR1 SGHRS, CDR2 YFSETQ. The germline V and J ends were trimmed by 0 bases and 6 bases, with 12 bases remaining between them. This CDR3 has 14 residues. DNA of the CDR3: TGCGCCAGCAGCTTGGCCGGCGGAGTCCATGGCTACACCTTC. It codes for CASSLAGGVHGYTF.

This sequence joins TRBV28 and TRBJ1-2, with D uncertain. V gave up 5 bases and J gave up 8 bases, with 15 bases separating them. The CDR3 has 13 residues. The V gene's germline CDR1 is MDHEN and CDR2 SYDVKM. The CDR3 here is CASSLSWEAGYTF. For the CDR3, the DNA is TGTGCCAGCAGTCTCTCTTGGGAGGCGGGCTACACCTTC.

This clone came up a few times. This chain links TRBV2 with TRBJ2-2; D gene unclear. Germline lookup yields CDR1 SNHLY and CDR2 FYNNEI. CDR3 length equals 13 residues. V lost 11 bases and J 3 bases, leaving 13 bases between the germline ends. The CDR3 coding sequence is TGTGCCTCACGAGTTGGCGACACCGGGGAGCTGTTTTTT. It is translated as CASRVGDTGELFF.

DNA of the CDR3: TGTGCCAGCAGCAGGAGTGGGTCGACCCATTTAGATAGGACCCAGTACTTC. It encodes CASSRSGSTHLDRTQYF. The chain recombines TRBV9 with TRBJ2-5; no clear D gene. This CDR3 has 17 amino acids. Trimming cost V 4 bases and J 7 bases, with 26 bases left between them. Germline CDR1 reads SGDLS; CDR2 reads YYNGEE.

The chain employs TRBV5-6 and TRBJ2-7, with 7 positions matching TRBD2. Germline assignment: CDR1 SGHDT and CDR2 YYEEEE. The CDR3 is made up of 13 amino acids. J gave up 6 bases and V 5 bases, and 8 bases lay outside the gene matches. The CDR3 loop is CASSRRTGGEQYF. CDR3 sequence (DNA): TGTGCCAGCAGTAGACGGACGGGAGGCGAGCAGTACTTC.

V gene TRBV2 combines with J gene TRBJ2-3; no firm D call. CDR1 SNHLY and CDR2 FYNNEI come from the germline V gene. The V end lost 4 bases, the J end lost 0 bases, and 5 bases lay between the germline ends. The CDR3 loop spans 13 amino acids. Written as DNA, the CDR3 is TGTGCCAGCAGTGCGCAGAGCACAGATACGCAGTATTTT. It translates to CASSAQSTDTQYF.

This clone appeared once. The CDR3 DNA is TGTGCCAGCAGCTTCGACAGGGCAGAGACCCAGTACTTC. It specifies CASSFDRAETQYF. The chain links TRBV7-6 to TRBJ2-5; 7 bases are a match to TRBD1. CDR1 SGHVS and CDR2 FNYEAQ come from the germline V gene. The CDR3 runs 13 residues. Germline trimming cut 3 bases from V and 4 bases from J; bases unmatched to any gene: 2.

CDR3 coding DNA: TGTGCCAGCAGTTATAAACCGGGACTAGCGGCAACAGATACGCAGTATTTT. It translates to CASSYKPGLAATDTQYF. The genes are TRBV5-6 and TRBJ2-3; 11 nucleotides agree with TRBD2. The CDR3 is 17 residues long. Germline V gene lookup returns CDR1 SGHDT and CDR2 YYEEEE. V was pared by 5 bases and J by 3 bases, with 11 bases of the junction left unmatched.

This clone has a handful of counts. Other DNA sequences in this sample translate to the same CDR3. The rearrangement links TRBV6-6 to TRBJ1-1; the D gene is possibly TRBD1 (5 bases). V was cut by 6 bases and J by 0 bases, with 8 bases left in between. Germline CDR1 and CDR2: MNHNY and SVGAGI (reference sequence). The CDR3 loop spans 13 amino acids. The CDR3 bases are TGTGCCAGCAGGCGGGGACTGAACACTGAAGCTTTCTTT. It specifies CASRRGLNTEAFF.

The chain links TRBV5-1 to TRBJ2-1, with 7 positions matching TRBD2. Germline V gene sequence: CDR1 SGHRS, CDR2 YFSETQ. The CDR3 extends over 13 amino acids. V dropped 2 bases and J dropped 8; count of bases not matched to a gene: 4. The CDR3 bases are TGCGCCAGCAGCTTACTAGCGAACGATGAGCAGTTCTTC. Translating it yields CASSLLANDEQFF.

This chain links TRBV15 with TRBJ1-1; TRBD1 matches 7 bases. The CDR3 is 15 residues long. With 6 bases clipped from V and 3 bases from J, the junction kept 10 bases outside the gene matches. Germline V lookup: CDR1 LNHNV, CDR2 YYDKDF (reference sequence). CDR3 DNA sequence: TGTGCCACCAGAACAGGGGTCGGACAGTACACTGAAGCTTTCTTT. Translated: CATRTGVGQYTEAFF.

This sequence joins TRBV10-3 and TRBJ1-1; weak D call: TRBD1 (6 bases). The CDR3 runs 13 residues. Germline loops: CDR1 ENHRY, CDR2 SYGVKD. Trimming took 7 bases from V and 0 from J, leaving 9 bases between them. CDR3 sequence (DNA): TGTGCCATCACCCAGGGGTTGAACACTGAAGCTTTCTTT. As protein: CAITQGLNTEAFF.

V and J are TRBV2 and TRBJ2-7; D gene unclear. The CDR3 is 12 residues long. Germline V gene lookup returns CDR1 SNHLY and CDR2 FYNNEI. Trimming cost V 6 bases and J 4 bases, with 10 bases left between them. CDR3 bases: TGTGCCAGCAGGGACCCAAATTACGAGCAGTACTTC. Its translation: CASRDPNYEQYF.

This clone was counted a single time. The chain joins TRBV5-6 to TRBJ2-2; the D gene is possibly TRBD1 (6 bases). Germline CDR1 reads SGHDT; CDR2 reads YYEEEE. V lost 4 bases, J lost 0 bases, and 16 bases lay in between. The CDR3 has 17 amino acids. DNA for the CDR3: TGTGCCAGCAGCCCTACACTCAGGGGATCGAACACCGGGGAGCTGTTTTTT. Translating it yields CASSPTLRGSNTGELFF. Supplemented by reference TRBV5-6 and TRBJ2-2, the full variable domain reads DAGVTQSPTHLIKTRGQQVTLRCSPKSGHDTVSWYQQALGQGPQFIFQYYEEEERQRGNFPDRFSGHQFPNYSSELNVNALLLGDSALYLCASSPTLRGSNTGELFFGEGSRLTVL.

The gene calls are TRBV12-5 and TRBJ2-3, with 12 bases identical to TRBD2. The CDR3 covers 17 residues. Germline trimming cut 4 bases from V and 2 bases from J; bases unmatched to any gene: 7. Germline loops: CDR1 LGHNT, CDR2 FRNRAP. This CDR3 is CASGSSLAGGLTDTQYF. DNA of the CDR3: TGTGCTAGTGGTTCCTCCCTAGCGGGGGGGCTCACAGATACGCAGTATTTT.

This clone was seen once. The rearrangement uses TRBV30 and TRBJ1-4, with D maybe TRBD1 (5 bases). Germline V gene sequence: CDR1 GTSNPN, CDR2 SVGIG (reference sequence). V was trimmed by 7 bases and J by 8 bases, leaving 20 bases between them. The CDR3 is made up of 14 amino acids. The CDR3 DNA reads TGTGCCTCAAACCCCGACAGCGTAGGCGAAAAACTGTTTTTT. Protein: CASNPDSVGEKLFF.

This clone was seen a few times. The chain links TRBV5-4 to TRBJ1-2; possibly TRBD1 for D (5 bases). CDR1 is SGHNT and CDR2 is YYREEE in the germline V gene (reference sequence). Trimming stripped 6 bases from V and 4 bases from J, with 16 bases between. This CDR3 has 14 amino acids. The CDR3 spells CASTRGTDGYGYTF. The CDR3 DNA reads as TGTGCCAGCACCCGGGGGACGGATGGCTATGGCTACACCTTC.

There are a few counts of this clone. This chain joins TRBV2 and TRBJ1-5; D not certain. This CDR3 is 13 amino acids long. Trimming cost V 6 bases and J 2 bases, with 8 bases left between them. Germline V gene lookup returns CDR1 SNHLY and CDR2 FYNNEI. CDR3 DNA sequence: TGTGCCAGCAGAGATACTCGCAATCAGCCCCAGCATTTT. Amino acids: CASRDTRNQPQHF.